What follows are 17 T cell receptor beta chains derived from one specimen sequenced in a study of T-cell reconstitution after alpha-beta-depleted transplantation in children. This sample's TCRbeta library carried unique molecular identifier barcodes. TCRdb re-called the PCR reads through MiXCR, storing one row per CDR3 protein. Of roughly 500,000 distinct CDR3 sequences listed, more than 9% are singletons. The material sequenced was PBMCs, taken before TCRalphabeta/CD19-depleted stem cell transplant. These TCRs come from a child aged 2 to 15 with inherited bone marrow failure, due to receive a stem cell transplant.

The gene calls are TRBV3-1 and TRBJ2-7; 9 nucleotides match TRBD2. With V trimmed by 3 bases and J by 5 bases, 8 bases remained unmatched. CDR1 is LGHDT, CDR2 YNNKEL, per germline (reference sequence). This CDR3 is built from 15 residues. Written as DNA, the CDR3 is TGTGCCAGCAGCCAGGGCGGGAGGGCCGCAAACGAGCAGTACTTC. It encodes CASSQGGRAANEQYF.

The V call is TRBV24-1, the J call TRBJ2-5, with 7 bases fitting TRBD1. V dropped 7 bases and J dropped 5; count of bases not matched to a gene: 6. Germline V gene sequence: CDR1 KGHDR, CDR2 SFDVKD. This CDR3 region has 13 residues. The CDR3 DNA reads TGTGCCACCAGCGACAGGGTTATGGAGACCCAGTACTTC. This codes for CATSDRVMETQYF.

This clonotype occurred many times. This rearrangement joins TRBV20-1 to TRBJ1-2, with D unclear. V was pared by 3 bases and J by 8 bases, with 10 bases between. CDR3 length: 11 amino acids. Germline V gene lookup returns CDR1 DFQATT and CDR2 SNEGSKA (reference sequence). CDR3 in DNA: TGCAGTGCTAGGATCTTGGGGGGCTACACCTTC. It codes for CSARILGGYTF.

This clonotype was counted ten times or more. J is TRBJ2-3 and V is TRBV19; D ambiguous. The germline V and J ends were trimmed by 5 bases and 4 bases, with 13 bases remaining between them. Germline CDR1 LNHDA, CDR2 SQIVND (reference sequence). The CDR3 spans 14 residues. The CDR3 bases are TGTGCCAGTAGTTTGACTGGCCCGCCAGATACGCAGTATTTT. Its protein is CASSLTGPPDTQYF.

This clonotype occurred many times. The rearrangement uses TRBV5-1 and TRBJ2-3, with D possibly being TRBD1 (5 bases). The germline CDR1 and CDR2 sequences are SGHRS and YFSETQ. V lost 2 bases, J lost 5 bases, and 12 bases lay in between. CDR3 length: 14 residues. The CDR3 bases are TGCGCCAGCAGCTTCTCAGGGCCGGGAGATACGCAGTATTTT. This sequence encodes CASSFSGPGDTQYF. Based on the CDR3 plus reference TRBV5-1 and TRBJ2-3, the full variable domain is KAGVTQTPRYLIKTRGQQVTLSCSPISGHRSVSWYQQTPGQGLQFLFEYFSETQRNKGNFPGRFSGRQFSNSRSEMNVSTLELGDSALYLCASSFSGPGDTQYFGPGTRLTVL.

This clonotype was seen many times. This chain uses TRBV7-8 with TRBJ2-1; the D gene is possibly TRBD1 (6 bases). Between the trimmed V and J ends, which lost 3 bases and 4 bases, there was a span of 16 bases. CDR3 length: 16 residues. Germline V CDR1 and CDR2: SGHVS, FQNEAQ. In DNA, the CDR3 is TGTGCCAGCAGCTTCGTACAGGGTCAAGTTTACAATGAGCAGTTCTTC. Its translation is CASSFVQGQVYNEQFF.

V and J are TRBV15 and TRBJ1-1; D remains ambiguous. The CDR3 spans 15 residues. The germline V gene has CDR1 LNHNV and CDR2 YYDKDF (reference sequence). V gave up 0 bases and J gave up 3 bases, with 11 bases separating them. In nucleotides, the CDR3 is TGTGCCACCAGCAGAGATGACGGGGTGGACACTGAAGCTTTCTTT. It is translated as CATSRDDGVDTEAFF.

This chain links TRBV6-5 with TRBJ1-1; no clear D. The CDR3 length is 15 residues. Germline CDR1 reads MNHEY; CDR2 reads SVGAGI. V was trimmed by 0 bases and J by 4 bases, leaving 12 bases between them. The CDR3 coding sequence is TGTGCCAGCAGTTACTCGAGGGCCCCGGGCACTGAAGCTTTCTTT. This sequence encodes CASSYSRAPGTEAFF.

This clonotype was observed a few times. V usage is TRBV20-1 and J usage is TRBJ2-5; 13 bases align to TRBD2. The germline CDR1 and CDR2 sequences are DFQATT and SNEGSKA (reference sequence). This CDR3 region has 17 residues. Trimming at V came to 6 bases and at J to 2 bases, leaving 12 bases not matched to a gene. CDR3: CSANPRTSGRRQETQYF. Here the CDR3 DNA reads TGCAGTGCCAACCCACGGACTAGCGGGAGAAGACAAGAGACCCAGTACTTC.

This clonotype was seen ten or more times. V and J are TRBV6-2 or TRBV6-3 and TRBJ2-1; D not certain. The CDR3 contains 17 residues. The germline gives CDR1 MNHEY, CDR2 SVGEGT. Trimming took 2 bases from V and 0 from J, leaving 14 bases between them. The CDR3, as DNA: TGTGCCAGCAGTTACCCAGAGGACCGCGACTCCTACAATGAGCAGTTCTTC. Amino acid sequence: CASSYPEDRDSYNEQFF.

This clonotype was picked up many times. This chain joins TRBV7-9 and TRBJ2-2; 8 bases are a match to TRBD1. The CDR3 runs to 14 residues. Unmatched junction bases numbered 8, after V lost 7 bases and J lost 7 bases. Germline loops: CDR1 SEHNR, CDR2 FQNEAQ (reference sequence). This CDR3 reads CASTPDGTGGELFF. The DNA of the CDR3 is TGTGCCAGCACCCCGGACGGGACAGGCGGGGAGCTGTTTTTT.

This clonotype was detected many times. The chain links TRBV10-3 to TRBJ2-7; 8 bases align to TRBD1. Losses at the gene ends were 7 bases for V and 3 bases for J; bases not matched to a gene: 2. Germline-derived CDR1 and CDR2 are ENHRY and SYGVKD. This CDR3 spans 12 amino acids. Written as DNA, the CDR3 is TGTGCCATCAACGACAGGGGCTACGAGCAGTACTTC. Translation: CAINDRGYEQYF.

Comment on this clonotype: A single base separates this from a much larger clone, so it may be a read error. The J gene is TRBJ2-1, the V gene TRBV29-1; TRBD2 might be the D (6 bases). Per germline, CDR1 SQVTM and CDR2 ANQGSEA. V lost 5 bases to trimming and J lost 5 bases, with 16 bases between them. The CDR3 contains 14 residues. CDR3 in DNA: TGCAGCGTTCCACTAGCCTCGGTCCACAATGAGCAGTTCTTC. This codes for CSVPLASVHNEQFF.

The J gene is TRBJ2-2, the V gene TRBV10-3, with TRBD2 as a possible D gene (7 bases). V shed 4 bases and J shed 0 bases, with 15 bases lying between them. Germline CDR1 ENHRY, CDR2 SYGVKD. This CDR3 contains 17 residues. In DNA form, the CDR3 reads TGTGCCATCAGTGTAATACGGGGGGCAGCGAACACCGGGGAGCTGTTTTTT. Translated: CAISVIRGAANTGELFF.

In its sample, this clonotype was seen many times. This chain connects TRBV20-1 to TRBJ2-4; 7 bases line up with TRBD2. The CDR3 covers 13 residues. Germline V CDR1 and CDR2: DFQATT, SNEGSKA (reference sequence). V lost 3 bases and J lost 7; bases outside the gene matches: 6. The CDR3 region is CSASAQGGNIQYF. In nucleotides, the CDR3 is TGCAGTGCTAGTGCCCAGGGAGGGAACATTCAGTACTTC.

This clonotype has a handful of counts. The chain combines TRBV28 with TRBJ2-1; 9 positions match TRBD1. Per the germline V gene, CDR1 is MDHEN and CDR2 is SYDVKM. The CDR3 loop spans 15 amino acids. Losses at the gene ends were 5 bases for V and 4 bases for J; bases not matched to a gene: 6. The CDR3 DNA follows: TGTGCCAGCAGTGAGGGGACAGGGTTGTACAATGAGCAGTTCTTC. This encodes CASSEGTGLYNEQFF.

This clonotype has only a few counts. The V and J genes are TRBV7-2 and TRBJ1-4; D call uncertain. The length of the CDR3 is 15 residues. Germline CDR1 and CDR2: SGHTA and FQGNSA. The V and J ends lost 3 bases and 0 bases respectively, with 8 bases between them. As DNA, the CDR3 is TGTGCCAGCAGCTTTAACAGTGCAACTAATGAAAAACTGTTTTTT. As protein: CASSFNSATNEKLFF.